This T cell receptor beta chain was observed in a study of technical replicates of blood from a handful of donors. CDR1 and CDR2 from the germline V gene are LNHDA and SQIVND (reference sequence). The V and J ends lost 1 base and 0 bases respectively, with 10 bases between them. The CDR3 spans 16 residues. TCRdb's table, derived via immunoSEQ multiplex PCR, lists solely in-frame clones and lacks some. The table shows more than 65,000 clones, with around 97% occurring only once. The origin of this receptor is a human donor in good health. Sequenced material: T cells isolated from PBMCs. The J gene is TRBJ2-4, the V gene TRBV19; D remains ambiguous. CDR3 bases: TGTGCCAGTAGTATAGTTGAGAGCCTAGCCAAAAACATTCAGTACTTC. Amino acid sequence: CASSIVESLAKNIQYF.